This T cell receptor (beta chain) was recorded in a study of blood T cells in healthy people across ages. Study-level findings and limits: Diversity of TCR beta per million T cells declined in a roughly linear way with age. Naive CD4+ cells and diversity were both higher in long-lived donors than in aged donors.

Turning to this clonotype: What it recognizes is unknown.

PCR was performed a second time for about 7 to 11 cycles using a sample-barcoded 5' primer and a J-beta primer mix. TCRdb analysed the 5' RACE reads with MiXCR anew, one entry per CDR3 protein. The repertoire holds 650,000 to 1,000,000 distinct CDR3 sequences, with under 40% as singletons. Germline lookup yields CDR1 DFQATT and CDR2 SNEGSKA (reference sequence). V was pared by 3 bases and J by 2 bases, with 2 bases of the junction left unmatched. The CDR3 has 13 residues. This clonotype was sampled from a man aged 18 to 35 in good health. The chain is built from TRBV20-1 and TRBJ1-1; 8 positions match TRBD1. The specimen was blood. The CDR3 here is CSARTGANTEAFF. The CDR3 region has the DNA TGCAGTGCTAGGACAGGGGCAAACACTGAAGCTTTCTTT.